This T cell receptor beta chain was sequenced in a study of cytomegalovirus exposure and HLA in healthy donors. Study overall: Across some 400 genotyped donors, around 80% landed in the Caucasian-associated ancestry cluster.

Regarding this clone: Its antigen is not identified. Other DNA sequences from this sample encode an identical CDR3 as well.

Study conclusions and caveats: Researchers reportedly found TCR beta sequences accurately predicted most subjects' HLA-A and HLA-B alleles.

From germline, CDR1 is SQVTM and CDR2 ANQGSEA. The CDR3 extends over 12 amino acids. Losses at the gene ends were 7 bases for V and 1 base for J; bases not matched to a gene: 0. The PCR contained 60 Vbeta and 13 Jbeta primers. This table comes from immunoSEQ multiplex PCR, and its TCRdb copy is limited to in-frame clones, with some not included. The sample features approximately 150,000 clones, with roughly 2% in its top ten. Sequenced material: PBMCs. The sequence derives from a woman in her late teens or twenties in good health and CMV-seronegative. The chain joins TRBV29-1 to TRBJ1-2, with 10 positions matching TRBD1. The DNA for the CDR3 is TGCAGCGGGACAGGGGGTAACTATGGCTACACCTTC. Translating it yields CSGTGGNYGYTF.